This T cell receptor beta chain was sequenced in a study of blood T cell repertoires in COVID-19. Followed longitudinally, the Seattle patients had been enrolled during active infection. The CDR3 is made up of 15 amino acids. Trimming shortened V by 4 bases and J by 7 bases, and 18 bases separated the two germline ends. Germline V gene sequence: CDR1 SGHNT, CDR2 YYREEE (reference sequence). This clone was detected a few times. Libraries were prepared by immunoSEQ multiplex PCR; TCRdb keeps only in-frame clonotypes and omits some of them. Of 200,000 to 250,000 clones in the sample, about 88% were seen once.

This clonotype originated in a woman aged 45-60 years with COVID-19, enrolled during active disease. The chain joins TRBV5-4 to TRBJ2-1; D is possibly TRBD2 (5 bases). The sequenced sample was peripheral blood. CDR3 DNA sequence: TGTGCCAGCAGCCCCGGTTTCTTTAGGGAGAATGAGCAGTTCTTC. As protein: CASSPGFFRENEQFF. Supplemented by reference TRBV5-4 and TRBJ2-1, the full variable domain reads ETGVTQSPTHLIKTRGQQVTLRCSSQSGHNTVSWYQQALGQGPQFIFQYYREEENGRGNFPPRFSGLQFPNYSSELNVNALELDDSALYLCASSPGFFRENEQFFGPGTRLTVL.